Reported below is one T cell receptor (beta chain). It has no known antigen specificity. No base-level quality is on record; no much larger clone is a single base apart. The data are from a study of shared clonotypes between healthy human individuals (dated by TCRdb to 2019 to 2021). With regard to the full study: The cohort included a few men and two women between 18 and 49 years of age. To estimate repertoire size and how much clonotype sharing occurs between individuals, the study deeply sequenced the blood TCR repertoires of five healthy adults. To increase sequencing depth and limit assay-specific biases, TCR repertoire library preparation and sequencing were carried out by different laboratories using diverse techniques. For each donor, CD4 naive and CD4 memory were each run on three plates, CD8 naive on two plates, and CD8 memory on one plate. Per donor, leukapheresis produced somewhere between about 0.9 and 9 billion PBMCs.

CDR3 length: 14 amino acids, cysteine to phenylalanine. Just the 42-base CDR3 DNA is kept, in frame starting at base 1. V has 2 bases trimmed and J has 2 bases trimmed; junction bases matching no gene number 4. The germline V gene encodes CDR1 SGHNT and CDR2 YYREEE (reference sequence). Using the deep immunoSEQ assay, TCR CDR3 regions were amplified from genomic DNA by multiplex PCR. Extracted genomic DNA from each cell subset was spread evenly across all wells of several immunoSEQ 96-well plates, with each plate serving as a replicate. For sorted subsets, around 200 ng genomic DNA, equal to tens of thousands of T cell genomes, was loaded into each replicate PCR. Purified libraries were quantified with a Qubit 3.0 fluorometer, sized on a Bioanalyzer 2100, and re-quantified with the KAPA Library Quantification kit. Every immunoSEQ 96-well plate was sequenced on a dedicated single-read 150-cycle Illumina NextSeq 550 flow cell. In the authors' own workflow: Because the immunoSEQ output included only junctional sequences and no quality scores, the filtering could not be the same as the filtering used for full-length reads. Sequences were annotated with PyIR, a Python wrapper for IgBLAST v1.9, and V/J genes and CDR3 were assigned using IMGT germline references. Reads were filtered out if the reads had weak V/J assignments (E-value above 1e-6), no CDR3, stop codons, out-of-frame junctions, or ambiguous translated residues. V3J clonotypes were defined as sequences sharing the same inferred V gene, J gene, and CDR3 amino acid sequence. Percentage overlap between repertoires was calculated by dividing the number of shared unique clonotypes by the size of the smaller repertoire. Repertoire richness was assessed with RTK rarefaction, the Chao1 estimator, and Recon v2.1 estimates of unobserved clonotypes. For all TCRbeta clonotypes obtained by the gDNA method from a few donors, generation probabilities were computed with OLGA. TCRdb took over this immuneACCESS table, retaining in-frame rearrangements with V and J assigned. Such tables are incomplete; in checked studies, under half of the missing clones stem from an unresolved V gene, and the remainder is unexplained. Clone size and the V and J calls come from that table; the DNA yielded D and trimming. Across this sample there are approximately 1,500,000 clones, with 95% to 99% seen only once. Roughly 0.45% of the sample lies in the top ten.

The donors were healthy, HIV-negative adults who had no recently reported acute infections or vaccinations. Every donor was a Caucasian adult living in Nashville, Tennessee, USA. CD4+ T cells were enriched by magnetic negative selection; naive cells were then positively selected on CD45RA, and the negative fraction formed the memory subset. Blood was obtained by leukapheresis, after which PBMCs were separated by Ficoll-Histopaque density gradient centrifugation and cryopreserved in liquid nitrogen vapor phase. Purity and quantity of every magnetically sorted T cell population were checked by analytical flow cytometry. Each sorted fraction had its genomic DNA isolated and then quantified by UV absorbance on a Nanodrop 2000c. The investigation overall reported the following: Based on pairwise subsampling, the degree of clonotype sharing among donors was expected to be affected by sequencing depth. Naive subsets generally had larger estimated clonotype richness than memory subsets did. The genetic and exposure-history diversity represented was limited by the small number of donors. Compared with non-shared clonotypes, clonotypes shared by all four sorted-subset donors had higher generation probabilities. Even with the large sequencing depth, rarefaction of the sorted-subset datasets indicated that sequencing was incomplete. When a handful of donors were compared, the shared fraction of clonotypes was about 5% for naive CD4, approximately 3.3% for naive CD8, 2.3% for memory CD4, and less than 0.5% for memory CD8. Sampling was restricted to blood, and TCR repertoires in tissues likely differ from the TCR repertoires found in blood.

The sample consisted of naive CD4+ T cells sorted from blood. Taken with the paper, the label for cell subset or site translates to: CD45RA+ positively selected. The sequence was obtained from a man aged 25-45 years in good health. The chain joins TRBV5-4 to TRBJ2-7, and 7 bases in between align with TRBD1. The DNA is as follows: TGTGCCAGCAGCTTCCGGGACAGAGCCTACGAGCAGTACTTC. This encodes CASSFRDRAYEQYF.